The sequence of this T cell receptor (beta chain) was determined in a study of blood T cell repertoires in COVID-19. Method: immunoSEQ multiplex PCR; TCRdb's copy keeps in-frame clones and lacks some. The repertoire holds hundreds of thousands of clones, with 85% as singletons. CDR3 length: 13 amino acids. Trimming stripped 5 bases from V and 0 bases from J, with 8 bases between. Those designated as exposed participants met a COVID-19 case within 2 weeks before study entry. V gene TRBV12-3 or TRBV12-4 combines with J gene TRBJ2-7; D is uncertain. The sequencing input was PBMCs or T cells enriched from blood (not recorded which). This sequence was found in a young woman who had been exposed to COVID-19. DNA of the CDR3: TGTGCCAGCAGTCGACTGAGCTCCTACGAGCAGTACTTC. Its protein product is CASSRLSSYEQYF.